Here is one TCR beta chain with its context. Sequencing used immunoSEQ multiplex PCR; TCRdb keeps in-frame clones, though not all of them. Here the sample spans tens of thousands of clones, about 89% being singletons. This sample stems from a study of T cell changes during pregnancy in multiple sclerosis. J was trimmed by 1 base and V by 0 bases; bases with no gene match: 7. In germline, CDR1 is LGHNA, CDR2 YNFKEQ. The CDR3 spans 17 residues. This TCR came from a female donor with multiple sclerosis, enrolled in a pregnancy study. The V call is TRBV4-2, the J call TRBJ2-5; 8 positions match TRBD2. The starting material was CD8+ T cells from peripheral blood mononuclear cells, obtained after pregnancy. The CDR3 loop is CASSQDGGLAGQETQYF. In DNA, the CDR3 is TGTGCCAGCAGCCAAGATGGTGGCCTAGCGGGCCAAGAGACCCAGTACTTC.